The T cell receptor beta chain under discussion was sequenced for a study of cytomegalovirus exposure and HLA in healthy donors. General study points: Sequencing artifact likely explains a cluster of highly shared sequence variants. Most subjects had HLA-A and HLA-B alleles reportedly predicted accurately by TCR beta sequences.

V lost 4 bases and J lost 2, with 13 bases in between. Germline-derived CDR1 and CDR2 are SGDLS and YYNGEE. This CDR3 region has 15 residues. PCR primers comprised 60 Vbeta and 13 Jbeta primers. The method was immunoSEQ multiplex PCR; TCRdb's version includes in-frame clones alone and lacks a portion of them. Altogether about 180,000 clones are present, 84% being singletons, with the ten largest covering roughly 5.2%. As regards this clone: Antigen unknown.

The TCR originated in a girl under 18 in good health and CMV-seropositive. Sequenced material: PBMCs. The chain recombines TRBV9 with TRBJ1-5; unclear D gene. CDR3 sequence reads: CASSPSGAGNQPQHF. CDR3 nucleotide sequence: TGTGCCAGCAGCCCCTCAGGTGCCGGCAATCAGCCCCAGCATTTT.